The present entry profiles one T cell receptor (beta chain) with its context. The germline V gene encodes CDR1 SGHDT and CDR2 YYEEEE. V lost 0 bases and J 3 bases, leaving 12 bases between the germline ends. The CDR3 consists of 15 residues. The data were produced by immunoSEQ multiplex PCR, yet TCRdb's version contains in-frame clones alone and is incomplete. The sample consists of some 1 million clones, roughly 75% of them appearing once. This sample stems from a study of shared clonotypes between healthy human individuals. The source of this sequence is a man younger than 30 in good health. The chain couples TRBV5-6 to TRBJ1-1, with D uncertain. The sample was memory CD4+ T cells sorted from blood. Subset indicated: CD45RA-negative fraction. The CDR3 spells CASSLVGYSDTEAFF. In nucleotides, the CDR3 is TGTGCCAGCAGCTTGGTTGGGTACTCGGACACTGAAGCTTTCTTT.